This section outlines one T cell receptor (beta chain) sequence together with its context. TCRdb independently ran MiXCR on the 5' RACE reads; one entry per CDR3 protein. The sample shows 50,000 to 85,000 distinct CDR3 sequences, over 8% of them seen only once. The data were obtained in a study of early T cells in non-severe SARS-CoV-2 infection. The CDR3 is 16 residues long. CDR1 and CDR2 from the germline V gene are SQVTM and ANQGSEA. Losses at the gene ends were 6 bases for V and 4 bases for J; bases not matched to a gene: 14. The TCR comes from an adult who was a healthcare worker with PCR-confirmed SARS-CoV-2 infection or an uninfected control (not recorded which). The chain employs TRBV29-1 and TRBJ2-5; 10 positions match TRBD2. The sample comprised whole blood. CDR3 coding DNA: TGCAGCGTCGCACGTGGGGCTAGCGGGAGCGGAGAGACCCAGTACTTC. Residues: CSVARGASGSGETQYF.